This T cell receptor (beta chain) emerged from a study of blood T cell repertoires in COVID-19. V trimming: 3 bases; J trimming: 8 bases; junction bases outside the gene matches: 8. The V gene's germline CDR1 is LNHNV and CDR2 YYDKDF (reference sequence). This CDR3 contains 14 residues. Participant-reported clinical history was the basis for cohort assignment. TCRdb's table, derived via immunoSEQ multiplex PCR, lists solely in-frame clones and lacks some. Counted here are approximately 450,000 clones, more than 80% occurring once; the ten biggest clones make up more than 0.95%. This chain links TRBV15 with TRBJ1-2, with 8 bases that match TRBD1. The receptor's source is a man aged 25 to 45 who had recovered from COVID-19. Sequencing was carried out using PBMCs or T cells enriched from blood (not recorded which). The CDR3 sequence: CATSRGQATQGYTF. The CDR3 DNA follows: TGTGCCACCAGCAGGGGACAGGCCACACAGGGCTACACCTTC.